These 21 T cell receptor beta chains were sequenced from one sample in a study of control samples from healthy donors and cancer patients. The repertoire was sequenced with immunoSEQ multiplex PCR; TCRdb's copy has only in-frame clones and lacks some. The sample has around 180,000 clones, about 90% seen once; the top ten hold nearly 5%. Sequencing used blood. These TCRs come from a woman younger than 45 in good health.

This clone came up once. This chain connects TRBV19 to TRBJ2-7; no clear D gene. V was clipped by 6 bases and J by 0 bases, with 30 bases between them. Germline lookup yields CDR1 LNHDA and CDR2 SQIVND (reference sequence). The CDR3 totals 20 residues. The CDR3, as DNA: TGTGCCAGTAGGCAAGCCCCAGGACCCTCAGCTCCGGTGGACTCCTACGAGCAGTACGTC. Translating it yields CASRQAPGPSAPVDSYEQYV.

V gene TRBV5-1 combines with J gene TRBJ1-2; 8 positions agree with TRBD1. The CDR3 contains 14 residues. Germline values: CDR1 SGHRS, CDR2 YFSETQ. V shed 5 bases, J shed 6 bases, and the junction held 9 bases outside the gene matches. This chain's CDR3 is CASSKGQGDHGYTF. The CDR3 coding sequence is TGCGCCAGCAGTAAAGGACAGGGCGACCATGGCTACACCTTC.

The rearrangement links TRBV5-1 to TRBJ1-5, with TRBD1 matching over 8 bases. Unmatched junction bases numbered 7, after V lost 0 bases and J lost 5 bases. This CDR3 has 16 residues. Germline CDR1 and CDR2: SGHRS and YFSETQ. CDR3 sequence reads: CASSLGAGGIDQPQHF. The CDR3 coding sequence is TGCGCCAGCAGCTTGGGAGCAGGGGGCATCGATCAGCCCCAGCATTTT.

This chain links TRBV9 with TRBJ2-2; D unclear. Germline-derived CDR1 and CDR2 are SGDLS and YYNGEE. This CDR3 region has 14 residues. Trimming removed 0 bases from V and 3 bases from J, with 6 bases in between. CDR3 in amino acids: CASSVVLDTGELFF. CDR3 sequence (DNA): TGTGCCAGCAGCGTAGTTCTTGACACCGGGGAGCTGTTTTTT. Looking up the rest from reference TRBV9 and TRBJ2-2 gives the full variable domain: DSGVTQTPKHLITATGQRVTLRCSPRSGDLSVYWYQQSLDQGLQFLIQYYNGEERAKGNILERFSAQQFPDLHSELNLSSLELGDSALYFCASSVVLDTGELFFGEGSRLTVL.

This clone was picked up one time. J is TRBJ2-2 and V is TRBV6-7; TRBD2 might be the D (6 bases). TRBV6-7 is treated as an ORF (open reading frame) with a function not yet certain. V was shortened by 9 bases and J by 1 base, with 12 bases between the two germline ends. The CDR3 has 14 amino acids. CDR3 DNA: TGTGCCAGGAAACGGGACTGGAACACCGGGGAGCTGTTTTTT. Protein product: CARKRDWNTGELFF.

J is TRBJ1-4 and V is TRBV28; possibly TRBD1 for D (6 bases). The CDR3 covers 12 residues. Deletions cut 8 bases from V and 13 bases from J, with 17 bases between. Germline CDR1 and CDR2: MDHEN and SYDVKM. The CDR3 DNA reads TGTGCCAGCTCAAAGGTCGGCAGGGGACTGTTTTTT. Its protein is CASSKVGRGLFF.

The genes are TRBV2 and TRBJ1-2; no firm D call. This CDR3 spans 14 amino acids. V was clipped by 2 bases and J by 0 bases, with 7 bases between them. CDR1 and CDR2 (germline): SNHLY, FYNNEI. The CDR3 here is CASSETVANYGYTF. Here the CDR3 DNA reads TGTGCCAGCAGTGAAACGGTAGCTAACTATGGCTACACCTTC.

The chain employs TRBV29-1 and TRBJ1-1; D remains unclear. Germline V gives CDR1 SQVTM, CDR2 ANQGSEA. The V and J ends lost 2 bases and 4 bases respectively, with 8 bases between them. The CDR3 is made up of 12 amino acids. The CDR3 coding sequence is TGCAGCGTTGAAAAGGGAGGCACTGAAGCTTTCTTT. This gives the protein CSVEKGGTEAFF.

The V gene is TRBV13, the J gene TRBJ2-3; D remains unclear. The CDR3 loop spans 15 amino acids. CDR1 and CDR2 from the germline V gene are PRHDT and FYEKMQ (reference sequence). V lost 2 bases to trimming and J lost 5 bases, with 14 bases between them. The CDR3 DNA sequence: TGTGCCAGCAGCTTAAAAGGCTTCCAGAGAGATACGCAGTATTTT. Protein sequence: CASSLKGFQRDTQYF.

V and J are TRBV9 and TRBJ2-2, with D hard to call. Trimming cost V 4 bases and J 4 bases, with 8 bases left between them. The CDR3 runs to 13 residues. Looked up from germline, CDR1 is SGDLS and CDR2 is YYNGEE. CDR3 loop: CASSPLLTGELFF. The CDR3 bases are TGTGCCAGCAGCCCTCTCCTCACCGGGGAGCTGTTTTTT.

This clone was recorded once. The sample holds other DNA sequences that translate to the same CDR3. This chain's CDR3 is CASSQDGLTDTQYF. The CDR3 DNA is TGCGCCAGCAGCCAAGACGGACTCACAGATACGCAGTATTTT. The J gene is TRBJ2-3, the V gene TRBV4-1, with D maybe TRBD2 (5 bases). The germline V gene encodes CDR1 MGHRA and CDR2 YSYEKL. The CDR3 contains 14 residues. The ends were cut back, 0 bases at V and 2 bases at J, with 6 bases in the middle.

This clone was counted once. Other DNA sequences in the sample encode the same CDR3. The chain has TRBV5-4 and TRBJ2-5; D is uncertain. The germline CDR1 and CDR2 sequences are SGHNT and YYREEE (reference sequence). The CDR3 covers 11 residues. Between the trimmed V and J ends, which lost 2 bases and 3 bases, there was a span of 2 bases. The CDR3, as DNA: TGTGCCAGCAGCTTTGAAGAGACCCAGTACTTC. It encodes CASSFEETQYF.

The J gene is TRBJ2-7, the V gene TRBV2, with a tentative D call TRBD1 (5 bases). The CDR3 length is 16 residues. The V end was cut by 6 bases, the J end by 0 bases, with 18 bases between. Germline CDR1 SNHLY, CDR2 FYNNEI. CDR3 in amino acids: CASREYRIRSSYEQYF. The CDR3 DNA follows: TGTGCCAGCAGGGAATACAGGATTAGGAGCTCCTACGAGCAGTACTTC. Complete variable domain (other parts from reference TRBV2 and TRBJ2-7): EPEVTQTPSHQVTQMGQEVILRCVPISNHLYFYWYRQILGQKVEFLVSFYNNEISEKSEIFDDQFSVERPDGSNFTLKIRSTKLEDSAMYFCASREYRIRSSYEQYFGPGTRLTVT.

The gene calls are TRBV7-2 and TRBJ2-3; no reliable D call. Trimming left V 3 bases short and J 0 bases short, with 10 bases between. This CDR3 comprises 15 residues. Germline V gene lookup returns CDR1 SGHTA and CDR2 FQGNSA. CDR3 DNA sequence: TGTGCCAGCAGCTTTTCCACTTCTAGCACAGATACGCAGTATTTT. Protein product: CASSFSTSSTDTQYF.

The chain employs TRBV9 and TRBJ1-5, with D uncertain. Germline V gene sequence: CDR1 SGDLS, CDR2 YYNGEE. CDR3 length: 15 residues. With 0 bases removed from V and 4 bases from J, the gap between germline ends came to 11 bases. Written as DNA, the CDR3 is TGTGCCAGCAGCGTAGACGGGTCTCGGAATCAGCCCCAGCATTTT. Protein: CASSVDGSRNQPQHF. Complete variable domain (other parts from reference TRBV9 and TRBJ1-5): DSGVTQTPKHLITATGQRVTLRCSPRSGDLSVYWYQQSLDQGLQFLIQYYNGEERAKGNILERFSAQQFPDLHSELNLSSLELGDSALYFCASSVDGSRNQPQHFGDGTRLSIL.

V gene TRBV24-1 combines with J gene TRBJ2-5, with TRBD1 matching over 9 bases. V gave up 4 bases and J gave up 4 bases; unmatched junction bases: 9. The germline V gene has CDR1 KGHDR and CDR2 SFDVKD. This CDR3 is built from 16 residues. CDR3 nucleotides: TGTGCCACCAGTGACCGCAGCCGGGACAGGGCAGAGACCCAGTACTTC. This sequence encodes CATSDRSRDRAETQYF.

The CDR3 loop is CASSEVDNSPLHF. CDR3 nucleotide sequence: TGTGCCAGCAGTGAAGTGGATAATTCACCCCTCCACTTT. The chain combines TRBV6-1 with TRBJ1-6; D not certain. This CDR3 has 13 amino acids. V was clipped by 1 base and J by 5 bases, with 3 bases between them. Per the germline V gene, CDR1 is MNHNS and CDR2 is SASEGT.

This clone came up once. The chain uses TRBV19 and TRBJ1-2; possible D gene TRBD1, 5 bases. The length of the CDR3 is 14 residues. Trimming cost V 5 bases and J 0 bases, with 10 bases left between them. The germline V gene encodes CDR1 LNHDA and CDR2 SQIVND (reference sequence). The CDR3 DNA sequence: TGTGCCAGTAGTCCGCGGGACTCTAACTATGGCTACACCTTC. It codes for CASSPRDSNYGYTF.

The chain employs TRBV28 and TRBJ1-2, with D possibly TRBD1 on 5 matching bases. The CDR3 sequence is 13 residues long. Germline lookup yields CDR1 MDHEN and CDR2 SYDVKM. Trimming stripped 2 bases from V and 6 bases from J, with 10 bases between. The CDR3 loop is CASSLRQSHGYTF. CDR3 DNA sequence: TGTGCCAGCAGTTTAAGACAGAGTCATGGCTACACCTTC.

This rearrangement joins TRBV2 to TRBJ2-1; no firm D call. Germline V gene data show CDR1 as SNHLY and CDR2 as FYNNEI. The CDR3 spans 13 residues. V shed 7 bases and J shed 0 bases, with 7 bases lying between them. This CDR3 is CASTPDSYNEQFF. CDR3 coding DNA: TGTGCCAGCACGCCGGACTCCTACAATGAGCAGTTCTTC.

This clone was counted only a few times. The chain combines TRBV10-3 with TRBJ2-1; D possibly uses TRBD1 or TRBD2 (5 bases each). The V and J ends lost 4 bases and 2 bases respectively, with 6 bases between them. There are 13 residues in the CDR3. Per the germline V gene, CDR1 is ENHRY and CDR2 is SYGVKD. CDR3 in DNA: TGTGCCATCAGTGGGGACGCCTACAATGAGCAGTTCTTC. Translation gives CAISGDAYNEQFF.